This T cell receptor (beta chain) derives from a study of cytomegalovirus exposure and HLA in healthy donors. Study outcomes and limitations: Most subjects had HLA-A and HLA-B alleles reportedly predicted accurately by TCR beta sequences.

This clone has just one count. Antigen: not known. Germline loops: CDR1 SQVTM, CDR2 ANQGSEA. The CDR3 contains 13 residues. Trimming shortened V by 2 bases and J by 3 bases, and 8 bases separated the two germline ends. The PCR contained 60 Vbeta and 13 Jbeta primers. The table came from immunoSEQ multiplex PCR; TCRdb's copy has only in-frame clones and leaves some out. The repertoire holds 200,000 or so clones, with 70% to 85% as singletons. Sequencing was carried out using PBMCs. The clonotype was recovered from a boy aged 2 to 10 in good health and CMV-seronegative. The chain recombines TRBV29-1 with TRBJ2-1, with D perhaps matching TRBD2 (5 bases). CDR3 loop: CSVETGIYNEQFF. For the CDR3, the DNA is TGCAGCGTTGAAACCGGGATCTACAATGAGCAGTTCTTC.